These 10 T cell receptor beta chains originate from one sample sequenced in a study of blood T cell repertoires in COVID-19. The repertoire was sequenced with immunoSEQ multiplex PCR; TCRdb's copy has only in-frame clones and lacks some. This table has some 200,000 clones, roughly 84% appearing once. The sequenced material came from peripheral blood. Receptors originate from a woman in her sixties or seventies who had recovered from COVID-19.

The J gene is TRBJ2-3, the V gene TRBV3-1 (or the pseudogene TRBV3-2); a weak D match, TRBD2 (6 bases). V was pared by 1 base and J by 6 bases, with 11 bases between. The CDR3 length is 14 residues. Germline-derived CDR1 and CDR2 are LGHDT and YNNKEL (reference sequence). Here the CDR3 reads CASSQARAGDTQYF. In DNA, the CDR3 is TGTGCCAGCAGCCAAGCGAGGGCGGGGGATACGCAGTATTTT.

This chain connects TRBV10-2 to TRBJ2-3; D may be TRBD2 (6 bases). The CDR3 has 16 residues. V gave up 7 bases and J gave up 1 base, with 18 bases separating them. Per the germline V gene, CDR1 is WSHSY and CDR2 is SAAADI. As DNA, the CDR3 is TGCGCCAGCAAGGAGGGAAACTTCCATCGCACAGATACGCAGTATTTT. Translation gives CASKEGNFHRTDTQYF.

The chain is built from TRBV18 and TRBJ1-1, with no clear D. The CDR3 runs to 14 residues. The V end was cut by 2 bases, the J end by 2 bases, with 9 bases between. Germline CDR1 and CDR2: KGHSH and LQKENI. The chain's CDR3 is CASSPEALNTEAFF. The CDR3 bases are TGTGCCAGCTCACCAGAGGCTCTCAACACTGAAGCTTTCTTT.

The chain carries TRBV19 and TRBJ1-2, with a tentative D call TRBD1 (5 bases). CDR3 size: 12 residues. Trimming removed 5 bases from V and 4 bases from J, with 8 bases in between. In germline, CDR1 is LNHDA, CDR2 SQIVND (reference sequence). CDR3 sequence: CASSPDSYGYTF. DNA for the CDR3: TGTGCCAGTAGTCCCGACAGCTATGGCTACACCTTC.

The rearrangement joins TRBV6-6 to TRBJ1-5; D is unresolved. This CDR3 has 15 amino acids. Germline CDR1 reads MNHNY; CDR2 reads SVGAGI (reference sequence). The ends were cut back, 7 bases at V and 0 bases at J, with 13 bases in the middle. The CDR3: CASTPGDNSNQPQHF. As DNA, the CDR3 is TGTGCCAGCACCCCGGGAGATAATAGCAATCAGCCCCAGCATTTT.

The chain has TRBV7-3 and TRBJ2-7; D possibly corresponds to TRBD1 (6 bases). Trimming pared 2 bases from V and 1 base from J, leaving 12 bases between. Looked up from germline, CDR1 is SGHTA and CDR2 is FQGTGA. This CDR3 has 15 amino acids. CDR3 protein: CASSLHRDPSYEQYF. The CDR3 DNA is TGTGCCAGCAGCTTACACAGGGACCCATCCTACGAGCAGTACTTC.

This clone was detected once. The chain uses TRBV5-1 and TRBJ1-6, with D perhaps TRBD1 (6 bases). Germline V lookup: CDR1 SGHRS, CDR2 YFSETQ. This CDR3 has 15 residues. Trimming pared 4 bases from V and 10 bases from J, leaving 18 bases between. The CDR3 loop reads CASSLLEGGESPLHF. The CDR3, as DNA: TGCGCCAGCAGCCTTCTGGAGGGGGGGGAATCACCCCTCCACTTT.

This sequence joins TRBV2 and TRBJ1-2; TRBD1 matches 8 bases. Germline CDR1 SNHLY, CDR2 FYNNEI. This CDR3 comprises 15 residues. V was clipped by 2 bases and J by 6 bases; unmatched bases: 8. The CDR3 is CASSEHLGQVHGYTF. For the CDR3, the DNA is TGTGCCAGCAGTGAACACTTGGGACAGGTCCATGGCTACACCTTC.

Comments on this clone: Germline is not matched at one junction end, which may reflect a read error. The chain has TRBV7-9 and TRBJ2-4, with D perhaps matching TRBD2 (6 bases). The CDR3 length is 11 residues. Germline V lookup: CDR1 SEHNR, CDR2 FQNEAQ (reference sequence). In nucleotides, the CDR3 is TGTGCCAGCAGCATCACCGGGACTTTGGCCTTC. Protein sequence: CASSITGTLAF.

The DNA for the CDR3 is TGTGCCAGCAGCTTAGCCGGGACAAACCTCTACGAGCAGTACTTC. Protein sequence: CASSLAGTNLYEQYF. V is TRBV11-2 and J is TRBJ2-7; a weak D match, TRBD1 (6 bases). This CDR3 is built from 15 residues. Trimming pared 1 base from V and 3 bases from J, leaving 13 bases between. Germline CDR1 reads SGHAT; CDR2 reads FQNNGV.